Following are 4 T cell receptor beta chains from one sample sequenced in a study of human T cells and chemical hapten exposure. Time point here: patch test 2, 6 weeks after DPC sensitization. Treatment in this sample: therapeutic diphenylcyclopropenone sensitization with weekly scalp DPC. TCRdb redid the calling of the RACE reads with MiXCR, one entry per CDR3 protein. The profile shows 350,000 to 400,000 distinct CDR3 sequences, under 6.5% of them singletons. This material consisted of whole blood, taken in connection with sensitization to the hapten diphenylcyclopropenone (DPC). Receptors were obtained from a woman aged 18-29 years with alopecia areata. Some clones in this sample may be carry-over from other donors' samples.

The chain employs TRBV29-1 and TRBJ1-3, with D perhaps TRBD1 (6 bases). The V end lost 7 bases, the J end lost 4 bases, and 20 bases lay between the germline ends. The CDR3 totals 15 residues. CDR1 and CDR2 (germline): SQVTM, ANQGSEA. The CDR3: CSALGGQMGGNTIYF. CDR3 in DNA: TGCAGCGCCCTAGGGGGGCAGATGGGGGGAAACACCATATATTTT.

This clonotype has at least ten counts. This chain joins TRBV12-3 or TRBV12-4 and TRBJ1-2, with TRBD1 as a possible D gene (6 bases). Trimming left V 6 bases short and J 4 bases short, with 21 bases between. The CDR3 length is 16 residues. CDR3 nucleotide sequence: TGTGCCAGCAGCCCCGTGGGGGGCGGCTCTCTCTATGGCTACACCTTC. Translation: CASSPVGGGSLYGYTF.

In this sample, this clonotype turned up a few times. The V and J genes are TRBV6-1 and TRBJ2-7; D possibly matches TRBD1 or TRBD2 (5 bases each). V was pared by 1 base and J by 2 bases, with 12 bases between. The length of the CDR3 is 15 residues. Germline lookup yields CDR1 MNHNS and CDR2 SASEGT. Here the CDR3 reads CASSEGQLGAYEQYF. The CDR3 DNA sequence: TGTGCCAGCAGTGAAGGGCAGCTGGGGGCCTACGAGCAGTACTTC.

This clonotype was observed at least ten times. The chain carries TRBV12-2 and TRBJ2-2; the D call in the table, TRBD1, was not verified against the DNA. TRBV12-2 counts as a pseudogene. The CDR3 has 15 amino acids. The CDR3 region is CASPGEGGSTGELFF. In nucleotides, the CDR3 is TGTGCAAGCCCGGGGGAAGGGGGAAGCACCGGGGAGCTGTTTTTT.